The 7 T cell receptor beta chains presented below share a single source sample, sequenced in a study of T cell responses to AZD1222 COVID-19 vaccine. The method was immunoSEQ multiplex PCR; TCRdb's version includes in-frame clones alone and lacks a portion of them. The profile covers approximately 120,000 clones, with 75% to 90% appearing a single time and less than 5.5% taken by the ten largest. The source material was peripheral blood, sampled 28 days after the second AZD1222 dose. These receptors came from an adult who received the AZD1222 COVID-19 vaccine.

The rearrangement joins TRBV3-1 (or the pseudogene TRBV3-2) to TRBJ1-1, with D tentatively TRBD1 (6 bases). The CDR3 sequence is 16 residues long. The V end was cut by 4 bases, the J end by 10 bases, with 25 bases between. Germline V gene sequence: CDR1 LGHDT, CDR2 YNNKEL (reference sequence). The CDR3 reads CASSPGGGLTLLGAFF. Written as DNA, the CDR3 is TGTGCCAGCAGCCCCGGGGGGGGGCTTACCCTTTTAGGAGCTTTCTTT.

The CDR3 DNA reads as TGTGCCAGCAGCCAAGCTCCCGGGACACTGTACGAGCAGTACTTC. Translating it yields CASSQAPGTLYEQYF. The chain links TRBV3-1 (or the pseudogene TRBV3-2) to TRBJ2-7; possibly TRBD1 for D (6 bases). V was shortened by 1 base and J by 4 bases, with 14 bases between the two germline ends. The CDR3 spans 15 residues. CDR1 and CDR2 from the germline V gene are LGHDT and YNNKEL (reference sequence).

Here the CDR3 reads CATSDSGGPGLVGNQPQHF. The CDR3 nucleotides read TGTGCCACCAGTGATTCCGGGGGCCCCGGTCTTGTTGGCAATCAGCCCCAGCATTTT. This chain links TRBV24-1 with TRBJ1-5; a possible D gene is TRBD1 (6 bases). The length of the CDR3 is 19 residues. The V end lost 2 bases, the J end lost 2 bases, and 21 bases lay between the germline ends. Germline CDR1 is KGHDR and CDR2 is SFDVKD.

V and J are TRBV6-5 and TRBJ1-1; 8 nucleotides align to TRBD1. This CDR3 spans 13 amino acids. From germline, CDR1 is MNHEY and CDR2 SVGAGI. V trimming: 6 bases; J trimming: 4 bases; junction bases outside the gene matches: 4. As DNA, the CDR3 is TGTGCCAGCAGCAGGACAGGGCCCACTGAAGCTTTCTTT. Protein sequence: CASSRTGPTEAFF.

The chain uses TRBV3-1 (or the pseudogene TRBV3-2) and TRBJ1-2, with D possibly TRBD1 on 6 matching bases. V dropped 3 bases and J dropped 0 bases, with 11 bases sitting between them. Germline CDR1 and CDR2: LGHDT and YNNKEL (reference sequence). The CDR3 has 15 residues. In DNA form, the CDR3 reads TGTGCCAGCAGCCAGGGTGCAGGGGCTAACTATGGCTACACCTTC. It codes for CASSQGAGANYGYTF.

For the CDR3, the DNA is TGTGCCAGCAGCGGCCGGGACAGCTCCTCCTATGGCTACACCTTC. Its translation is CASSGRDSSSYGYTF. V and J are TRBV9 and TRBJ1-2, with 7 bases matching TRBD1. CDR1 is SGDLS, CDR2 YYNGEE, per germline. After removal of 3 bases from V and 4 bases from J, the junction contained 9 bases not matched to a gene. The CDR3 is made up of 15 amino acids.

V and J are TRBV29-1 and TRBJ1-2; TRBD1 is a possible D gene (6 bases). Trimming removed 7 bases at V and 7 bases at J, with 19 bases between. Germline lookup yields CDR1 SQVTM and CDR2 ANQGSEA. This CDR3 is built from 13 residues. DNA for the CDR3: TGCAGCGGGGGAGAAAGGGGGAGAGGTGGCTACACCTTC. Encoded protein: CSGGERGRGGYTF.